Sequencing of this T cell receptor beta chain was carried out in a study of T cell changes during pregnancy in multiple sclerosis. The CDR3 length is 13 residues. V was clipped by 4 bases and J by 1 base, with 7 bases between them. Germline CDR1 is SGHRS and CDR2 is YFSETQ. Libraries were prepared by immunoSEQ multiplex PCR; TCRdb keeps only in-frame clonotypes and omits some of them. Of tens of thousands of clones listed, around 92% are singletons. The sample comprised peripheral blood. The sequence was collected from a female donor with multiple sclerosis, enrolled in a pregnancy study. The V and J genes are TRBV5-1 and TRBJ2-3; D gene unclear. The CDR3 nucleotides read TGCGCCAGCAGCCTGACCCGCACAGATACGCAGTATTTT. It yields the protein CASSLTRTDTQYF.